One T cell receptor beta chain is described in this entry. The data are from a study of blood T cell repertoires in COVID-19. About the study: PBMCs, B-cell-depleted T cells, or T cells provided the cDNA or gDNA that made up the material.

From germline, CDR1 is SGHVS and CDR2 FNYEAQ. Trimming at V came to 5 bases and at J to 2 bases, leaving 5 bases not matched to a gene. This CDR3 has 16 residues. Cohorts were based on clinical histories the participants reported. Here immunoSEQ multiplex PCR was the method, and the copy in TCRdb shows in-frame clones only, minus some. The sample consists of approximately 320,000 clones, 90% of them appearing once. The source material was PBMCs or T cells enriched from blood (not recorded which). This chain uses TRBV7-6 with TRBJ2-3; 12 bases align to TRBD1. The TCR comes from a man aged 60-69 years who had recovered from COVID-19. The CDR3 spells CASSRDRGPSTDTQYF. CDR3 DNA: TGTGCCAGCAGCAGGGACAGGGGGCCATCCACAGATACGCAGTATTTT.